This TCR beta chain was sequenced during a study of blood T cells in healthy people across ages. Study results and limitations: Researchers said unsorted PBMCs prevented a conclusive naive versus antigen-experienced comparison. Donor CMV infection status was unknown, possibly confounding age-related changes in expanded clonotypes. Whereas aged donors had fewer naive CD4+ cells, long-lived donors had more of them and higher diversity. Getting older went along with TCR beta diversity per million T cells dropping roughly linearly.

Together with a sample-barcoded 5' primer, a J-beta primer mix was included in a second PCR lasting roughly 7 to 11 cycles. Each CDR3 protein is one row after TCRdb ran MiXCR on the 5' RACE reads. This repertoire shows about 690,000 distinct CDR3 sequences, over 40% found once; its top ten account for around 32%. The CDR3 covers 16 residues. Trimming took off 3 bases at V and 7 bases at J, with 16 bases between the two ends. Germline CDR1 and CDR2: MNHEY and SVGAGI. This clonotype was seen more than once but under ten times. Antigen: not known. Sequencing was done on a sample of blood. The V gene is TRBV6-5, the J gene TRBJ1-6; no clear D. This TCR came from an elderly man in good health. DNA of the CDR3: TGTGCCAGCAGTTATGTGGGCCCCGACCGGAATTCACCCCTCCACTTT. It is translated as CASSYVGPDRNSPLHF.